Listed below are T cell receptor beta chains from one sample, sequenced in a study of T-cell memory formation after mild COVID-19. TCRdb independently ran MiXCR on the 5' RACE reads; one entry per CDR3 protein. The table records fewer than 650,000 distinct CDR3 sequences, 15% to 20% of them present only once. Sample: PBMCs or a T cell subset sorted from them (not recorded which). The receptors were gathered from an adult woman who had mild COVID-19 (a few samples of this study predate the infection). Cell type and time point are not known. CDR3s include the opening cysteine and the closing phenylalanine or tryptophan. A D gene is named only where the DNA matches it firmly. The size entry is marked missing in some rows and otherwise reads once, few, many or a size class.

d_call clone_size j_call v_call cdr3_nt cdr3_aa
TRBD1 NA TRBJ2-7 TRBV5-1 TGCGCCAGCAGCCGGACAGGGGTCTACGAGCAGTACTTC CASSRTGVYEQYF
NA many TRBJ1-1 TRBV6-5 TGTGCCAGCAGTTATGAGGGTTACACTGAAGCTTTCTTT CASSYEGYTEAFF
TRBD2 many TRBJ2-5 TRBV20-1 TGCAGTGCTAGAGATTTTCGACTAGCGGGAGAGTGGACCCAGTACTTC CSARDFRLAGEWTQYF
TRBD1 NA TRBJ1-6 TRBV12-3/TRBV12-4 TGTGCCAGCAAGCACAGGGGGAGGCATTCACCCCTCCACTTT CASKHRGRHSPLHF
TRBD1 few TRBJ1-4 TRBV20-1 TGCAGTGCTAGAGGACCTGCCGGGACAGAAGAAGAAAAACTGTTTTTT CSARGPAGTEEEKLFF
NA NA TRBJ2-2 TRBV7-9 TGTGCCAGCAGCTTAGCGCCGACAGATGACACCGGGGAGCTGTTTTTT CASSLAPTDDTGELFF
NA NA TRBJ2-7 TRBV5-5 TGTGCCAGCAGCCTAGGGCCAGTCAGCTACGAGCAGTACTTC CASSLGPVSYEQYF
TRBD2 NA TRBJ2-7 TRBV7-9 TGTGCCAGCAGCCGGAACGCGGGGGACGGCTCCTACGAGCAGTACTTC CASSRNAGDGSYEQYF
TRBD1 few TRBJ2-4 TRBV7-2 TGTGCCAGCAGCTTAGGGACGACCGGGACAGGGGAAGACTTC CASSLGTTGTGEDF
NA few TRBJ1-1 TRBV30 TGTGCCTGGAGTGTAGGGGTAAGGGGTTCTGAAGCTTTCTTT CAWSVGVRGSEAFF
NA NA TRBJ2-3 TRBV5-1 TGCGCCAGCAGCTTGCAGAGAGGCACAGATACGCAGTATTTT CASSLQRGTDTQYF
NA few TRBJ2-1 TRBV12-3/TRBV12-4 TGTGCCATCCAGTTTGGGGCCAGAAGGGGCTTC CAIQFGARRGF
NA few TRBJ2-2 TRBV4-1 TGCGCCAGCAGCCAAGGTCCCCCAATGACAGGCGTCGGGGAGCTGTTTTTT CASSQGPPMTGVGELFF
TRBD2 few TRBJ2-7 TRBV5-1 TGCGCCAGCAGCTTGGCCACTAGCGGGGGGCTCAACTCCTACGAGCAGTACTTC CASSLATSGGLNSYEQYF
NA many TRBJ2-7 TRBV4-2 TGTGCCAGCAGCCAAGGACAGCCGGGCTACGAGCAGTACTTC CASSQGQPGYEQYF
NA NA TRBJ2-7 TRBV5-5 TGTGCCAGCAGCCTACAGGGACATGGTCTCTACGAGCAGTACTTC CASSLQGHGLYEQYF
NA NA TRBJ1-2 TRBV5-1 TGCGCCAGCAGGATGGGGCAGGATTTCAATGGCTACACCTTC CASRMGQDFNGYTF
TRBD1 few TRBJ1-1 TRBV20-1 TGCAGTGCTAGGGAGACAGGGAATACTGAAGCTTTCTTT CSARETGNTEAFF
TRBD1 many TRBJ2-2 TRBV5-1 TGCGCCAGCAGCTTGAGACAGGGGGACGCCGGGGAGCTGTTTTTT CASSLRQGDAGELFF
NA few TRBJ2-7 TRBV7-2 TGTGCCAGCAGCTTCGATTCGCGGGATAGCTCCTACGAGCAGTACTTC CASSFDSRDSSYEQYF
NA NA TRBJ1-2 TRBV24-1 TGTGCCACCAGTGAGGCGCCCGGACAGACCAACTATGGCTACACCTTC CATSEAPGQTNYGYTF
NA NA TRBJ1-1 TRBV15 TGTGCCACCAGCAGAGATTGGGAGATTAACACTGAAGCTTTCTTT CATSRDWEINTEAFF
NA NA TRBJ2-5 TRBV12-3/TRBV12-4 TGTGCCAGCAGGATGACAGGCAACCAAGAGACCCAGTACTTC CASRMTGNQETQYF
NA few TRBJ2-7 TRBV11-2 TGTGCCAGCAGCCTCCGGGACCTTTACGAGCAGTACTTC CASSLRDLYEQYF